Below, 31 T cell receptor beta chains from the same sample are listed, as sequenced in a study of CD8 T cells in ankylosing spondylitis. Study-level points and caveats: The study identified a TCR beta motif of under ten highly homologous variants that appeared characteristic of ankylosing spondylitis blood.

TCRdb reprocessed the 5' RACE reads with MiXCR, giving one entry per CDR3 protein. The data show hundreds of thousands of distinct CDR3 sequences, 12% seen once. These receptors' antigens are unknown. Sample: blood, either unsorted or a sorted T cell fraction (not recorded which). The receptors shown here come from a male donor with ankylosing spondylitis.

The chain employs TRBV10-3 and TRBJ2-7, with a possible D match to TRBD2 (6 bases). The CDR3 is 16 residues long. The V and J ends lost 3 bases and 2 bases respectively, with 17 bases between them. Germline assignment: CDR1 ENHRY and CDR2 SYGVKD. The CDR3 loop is CAISDRDSKGTYEQYF. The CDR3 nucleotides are TGTGCCATCAGTGACCGGGACTCTAAAGGAACCTACGAGCAGTACTTC.

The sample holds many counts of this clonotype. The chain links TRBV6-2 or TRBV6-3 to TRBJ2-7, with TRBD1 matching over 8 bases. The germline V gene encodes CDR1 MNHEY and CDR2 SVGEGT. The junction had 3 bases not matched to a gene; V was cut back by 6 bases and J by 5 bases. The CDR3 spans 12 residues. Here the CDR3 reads CASSDRGHEQYF. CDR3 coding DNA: TGTGCCAGCAGCGACAGGGGCCACGAGCAGTACTTC.

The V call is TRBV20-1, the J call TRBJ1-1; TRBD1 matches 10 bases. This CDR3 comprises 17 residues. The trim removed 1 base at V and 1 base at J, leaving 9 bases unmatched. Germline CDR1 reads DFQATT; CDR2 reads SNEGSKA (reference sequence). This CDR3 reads CSARAQDRGRGNTEAFF. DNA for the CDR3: TGCAGTGCTAGAGCTCAGGACAGGGGGAGGGGGAACACTGAAGCTTTCTTT.

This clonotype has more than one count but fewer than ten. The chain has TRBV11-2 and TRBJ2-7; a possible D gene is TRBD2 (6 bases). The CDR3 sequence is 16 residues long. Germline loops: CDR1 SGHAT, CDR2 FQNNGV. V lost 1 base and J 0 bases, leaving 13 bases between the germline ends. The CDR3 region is CASSLAGRTISYEQYF. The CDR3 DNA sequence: TGTGCCAGCAGCTTAGCAGGGAGGACAATCTCCTACGAGCAGTACTTC.

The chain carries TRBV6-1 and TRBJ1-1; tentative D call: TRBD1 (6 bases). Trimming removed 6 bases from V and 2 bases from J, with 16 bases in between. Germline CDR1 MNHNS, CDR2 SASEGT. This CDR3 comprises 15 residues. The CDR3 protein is CASSQPGHSNTEAFF. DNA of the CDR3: TGTGCCAGCAGCCAACCGGGACATTCCAACACTGAAGCTTTCTTT.

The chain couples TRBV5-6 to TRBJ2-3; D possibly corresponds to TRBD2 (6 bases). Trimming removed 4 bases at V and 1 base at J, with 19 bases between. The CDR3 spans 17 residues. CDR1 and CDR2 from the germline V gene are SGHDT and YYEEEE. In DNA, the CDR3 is TGTGCCAGCAGCCCGGGGGTGAAGGGATACCGCACAGATACGCAGTATTTT. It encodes CASSPGVKGYRTDTQYF. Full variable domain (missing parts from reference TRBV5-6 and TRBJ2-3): DAGVTQSPTHLIKTRGQQVTLRCSPKSGHDTVSWYQQALGQGPQFIFQYYEEEERQRGNFPDRFSGHQFPNYSSELNVNALLLGDSALYLCASSPGVKGYRTDTQYFGPGTRLTVL.

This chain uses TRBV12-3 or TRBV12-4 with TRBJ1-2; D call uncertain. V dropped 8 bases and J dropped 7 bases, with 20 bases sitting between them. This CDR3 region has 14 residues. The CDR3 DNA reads TGTGCCAGCTCTCTTGGGGTACGCGTACGTGGCTACACCTTC. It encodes CASSLGVRVRGYTF.

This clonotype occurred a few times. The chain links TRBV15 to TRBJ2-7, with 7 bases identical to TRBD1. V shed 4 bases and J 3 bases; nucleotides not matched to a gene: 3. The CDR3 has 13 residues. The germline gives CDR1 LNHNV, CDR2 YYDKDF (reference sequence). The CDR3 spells CATSMRGHYEQYF. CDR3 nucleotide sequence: TGTGCCACCAGCATGAGGGGGCACTACGAGCAGTACTTC.

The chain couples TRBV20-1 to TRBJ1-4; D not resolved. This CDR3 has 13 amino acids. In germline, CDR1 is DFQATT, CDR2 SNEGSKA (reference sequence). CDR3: CSLLPGTGEKLFF. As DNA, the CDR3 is TGCTCCCTTCTCCCCGGTACGGGGGAAAAACTGTTTTTT.

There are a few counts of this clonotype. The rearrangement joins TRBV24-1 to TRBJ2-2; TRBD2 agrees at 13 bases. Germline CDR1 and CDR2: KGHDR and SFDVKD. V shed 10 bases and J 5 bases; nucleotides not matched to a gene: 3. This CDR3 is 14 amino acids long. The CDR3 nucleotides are TGTGCCACAAGGACTAGCGGGAGTACCGGGGAGCTGTTTTTT. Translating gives CATRTSGSTGELFF.

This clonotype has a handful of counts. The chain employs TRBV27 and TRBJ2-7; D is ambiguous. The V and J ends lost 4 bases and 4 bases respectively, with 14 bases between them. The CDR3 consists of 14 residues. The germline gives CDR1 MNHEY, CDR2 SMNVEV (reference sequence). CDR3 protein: CASSSRSGKYEQYF. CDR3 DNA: TGTGCCAGCAGTTCAAGGTCCGGAAAATACGAGCAGTACTTC.

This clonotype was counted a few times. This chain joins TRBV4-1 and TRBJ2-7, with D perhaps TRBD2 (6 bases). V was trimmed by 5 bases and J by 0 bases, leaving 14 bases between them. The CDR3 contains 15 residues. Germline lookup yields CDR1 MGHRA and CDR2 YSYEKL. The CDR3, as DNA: TGCGCCAGCAGCTCACGGGACTCATTCTCCTACGAGCAGTACTTC. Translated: CASSSRDSFSYEQYF.

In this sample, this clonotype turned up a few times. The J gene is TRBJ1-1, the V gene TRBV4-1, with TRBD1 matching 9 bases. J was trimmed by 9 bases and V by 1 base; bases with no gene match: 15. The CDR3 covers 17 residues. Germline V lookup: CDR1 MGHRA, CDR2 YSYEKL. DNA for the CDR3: TGCGCCAGCAGCCAAGGTTCGGCAAGGACAGGGGCTGGTAAAGCTTTCTTT. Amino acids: CASSQGSARTGAGKAFF.

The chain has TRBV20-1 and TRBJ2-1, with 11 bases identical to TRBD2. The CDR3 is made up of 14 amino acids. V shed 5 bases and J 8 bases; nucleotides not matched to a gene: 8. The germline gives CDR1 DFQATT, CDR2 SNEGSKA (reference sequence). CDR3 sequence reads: CSAYRSGRGDEQFF. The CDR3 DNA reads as TGCAGTGCTTACCGTAGCGGGAGGGGGGATGAGCAGTTCTTC.

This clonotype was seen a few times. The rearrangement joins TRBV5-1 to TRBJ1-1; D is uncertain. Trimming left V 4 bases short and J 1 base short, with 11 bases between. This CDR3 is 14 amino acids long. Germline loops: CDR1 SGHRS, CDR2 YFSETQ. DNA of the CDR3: TGCGCCAGCAGCGTAGGGTCGGCGAACACTGAAGCTTTCTTT. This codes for CASSVGSANTEAFF.

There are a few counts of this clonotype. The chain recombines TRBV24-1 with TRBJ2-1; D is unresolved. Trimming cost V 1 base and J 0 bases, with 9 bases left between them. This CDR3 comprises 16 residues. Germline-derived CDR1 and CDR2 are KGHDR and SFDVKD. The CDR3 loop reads CATSDFTAYSYNEQFF. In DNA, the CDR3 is TGTGCCACCAGTGATTTCACGGCTTACTCCTACAATGAGCAGTTCTTC.

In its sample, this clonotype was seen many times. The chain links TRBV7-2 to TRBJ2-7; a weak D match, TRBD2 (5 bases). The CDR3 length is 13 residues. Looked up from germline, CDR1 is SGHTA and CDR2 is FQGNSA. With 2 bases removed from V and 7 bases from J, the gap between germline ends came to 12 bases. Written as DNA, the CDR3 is TGTGCCAGCAGCTTACAGGTAGCGTCGGAGCAGTACTTC. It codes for CASSLQVASEQYF. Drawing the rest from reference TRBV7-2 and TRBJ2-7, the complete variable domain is GAGVSQSPSNKVTEKGKDVELRCDPISGHTALYWYRQSLGQGLEFLIYFQGNSAPDKSGLPSDRFSAERTGGSVSTLTIQRTQQEDSAVYLCASSLQVASEQYFGPGTRLTVT.

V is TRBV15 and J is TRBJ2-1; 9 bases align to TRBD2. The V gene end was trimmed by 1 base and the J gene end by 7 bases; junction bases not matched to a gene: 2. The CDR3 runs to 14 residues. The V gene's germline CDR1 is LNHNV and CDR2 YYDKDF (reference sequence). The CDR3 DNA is TGTGCCACCAGCAGAGCCCTAGCGGGGAATGAGCAGTTCTTC. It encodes CATSRALAGNEQFF.

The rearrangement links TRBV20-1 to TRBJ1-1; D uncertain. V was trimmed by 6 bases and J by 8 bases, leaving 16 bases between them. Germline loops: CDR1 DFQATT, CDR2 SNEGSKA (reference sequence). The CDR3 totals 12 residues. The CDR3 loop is CSALGVDSEAFF. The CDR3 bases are TGCAGTGCCCTAGGTGTGGACTCCGAAGCTTTCTTT.

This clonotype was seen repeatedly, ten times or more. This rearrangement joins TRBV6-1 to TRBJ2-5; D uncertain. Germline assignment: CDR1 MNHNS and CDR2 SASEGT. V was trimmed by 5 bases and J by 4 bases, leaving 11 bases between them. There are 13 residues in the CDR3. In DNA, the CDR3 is TGTGCCAGCAGTACCCTAGGTGGAGAGACCCAGTACTTC. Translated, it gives CASSTLGGETQYF.

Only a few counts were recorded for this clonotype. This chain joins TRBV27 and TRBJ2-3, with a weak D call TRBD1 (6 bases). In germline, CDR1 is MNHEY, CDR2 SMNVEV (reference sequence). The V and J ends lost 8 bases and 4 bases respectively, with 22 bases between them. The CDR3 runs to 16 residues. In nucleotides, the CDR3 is TGTGCCAGCGGACTTGATACAGGGAATAAGCCAGATACGCAGTATTTT. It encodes CASGLDTGNKPDTQYF.

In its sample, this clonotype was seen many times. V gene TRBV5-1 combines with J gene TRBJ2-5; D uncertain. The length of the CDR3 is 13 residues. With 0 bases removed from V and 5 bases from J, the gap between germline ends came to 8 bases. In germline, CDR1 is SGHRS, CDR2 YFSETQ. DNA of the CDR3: TGCGCCAGCAGCTTGGAAGGGTTGGAGACCCAGTACTTC. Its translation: CASSLEGLETQYF.

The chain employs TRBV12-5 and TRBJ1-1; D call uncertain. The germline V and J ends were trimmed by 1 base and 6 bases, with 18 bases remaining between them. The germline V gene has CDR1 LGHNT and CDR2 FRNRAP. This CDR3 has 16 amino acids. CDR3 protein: CASGLAQSWELAEAFF. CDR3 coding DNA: TGTGCTAGTGGTTTGGCCCAATCATGGGAGCTTGCTGAAGCTTTCTTT.

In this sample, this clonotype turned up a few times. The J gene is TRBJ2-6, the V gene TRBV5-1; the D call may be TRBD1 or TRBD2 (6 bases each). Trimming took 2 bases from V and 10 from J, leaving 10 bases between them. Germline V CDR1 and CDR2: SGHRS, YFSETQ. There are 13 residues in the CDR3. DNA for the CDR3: TGCGCCAGCAGCTTCGGGGGACAAAACGTCCTGACTTTC. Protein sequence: CASSFGGQNVLTF.

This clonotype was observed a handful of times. CDR3 sequence: CASSQPSGRVNEQFF. CDR3 bases: TGTGCCAGCAGCCAACCTAGCGGGAGGGTCAATGAGCAGTTCTTC. The chain uses TRBV6-1 and TRBJ2-1, with 12 bases fitting TRBD2. V lost 6 bases to trimming and J lost 6 bases; unmatched junction nucleotides: 6. The CDR3 runs 15 residues. The germline V gene encodes CDR1 MNHNS and CDR2 SASEGT.

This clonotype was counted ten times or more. CDR3 loop: CSARDIGQYRNTIYF. CDR3 nucleotide sequence: TGCAGTGCTAGAGATATTGGACAGTACAGAAACACCATATATTTT. This chain links TRBV20-1 with TRBJ1-3, with a possible D match to TRBD1 (6 bases). The V end was cut by 0 bases, the J end by 5 bases, with 14 bases between. The CDR3 sequence is 15 residues long. Germline CDR1 reads DFQATT; CDR2 reads SNEGSKA (reference sequence).

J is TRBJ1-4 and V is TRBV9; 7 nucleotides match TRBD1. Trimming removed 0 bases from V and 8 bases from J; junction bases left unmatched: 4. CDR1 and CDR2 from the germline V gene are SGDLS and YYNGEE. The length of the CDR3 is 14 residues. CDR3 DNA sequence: TGTGCCAGCAGCGTAGGACAGGGTGGCGAAAAACTGTTTTTT. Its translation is CASSVGQGGEKLFF.

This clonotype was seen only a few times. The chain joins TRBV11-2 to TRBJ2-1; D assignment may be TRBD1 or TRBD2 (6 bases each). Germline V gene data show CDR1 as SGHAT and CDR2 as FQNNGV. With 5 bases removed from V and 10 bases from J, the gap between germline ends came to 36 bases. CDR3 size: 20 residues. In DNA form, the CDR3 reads TGTGCCAGCAGCCCGGTGGAGTTAGGGGGGCCGGACCAAAGAAGGGGAGAGCAGTTCTTC. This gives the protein CASSPVELGGPDQRRGEQFF. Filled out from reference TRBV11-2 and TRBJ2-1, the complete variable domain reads EAGVAQSPRYKIIEKRQSVAFWCNPISGHATLYWYQQILGQGPKLLIQFQNNGVVDDSQLPKDRFSAERLKGVDSTLKIQPAKLEDSAVYLCASSPVELGGPDQRRGEQFFGPGTRLTVL.

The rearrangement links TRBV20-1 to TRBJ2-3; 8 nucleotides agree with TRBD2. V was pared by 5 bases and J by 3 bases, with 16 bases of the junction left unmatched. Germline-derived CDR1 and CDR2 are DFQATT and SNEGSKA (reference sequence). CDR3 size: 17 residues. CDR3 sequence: CSAFPRPGLGATDTQYF. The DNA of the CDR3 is TGCAGTGCTTTCCCCCGGCCGGGACTAGGGGCAACAGATACGCAGTATTTT.

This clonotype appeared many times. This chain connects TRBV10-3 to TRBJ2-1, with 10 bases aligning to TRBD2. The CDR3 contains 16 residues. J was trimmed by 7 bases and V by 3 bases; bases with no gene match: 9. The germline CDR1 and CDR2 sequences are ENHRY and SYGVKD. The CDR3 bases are TGTGCCATCAGTGAAGCTAGCGGGAGTCGGCGGAATGAGCAGTTCTTC. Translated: CAISEASGSRRNEQFF.

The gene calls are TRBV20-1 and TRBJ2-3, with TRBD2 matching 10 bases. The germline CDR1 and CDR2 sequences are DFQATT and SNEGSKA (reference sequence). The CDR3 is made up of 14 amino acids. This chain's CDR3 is CSEASGRGVDTQYF. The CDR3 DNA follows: TGCAGCGAAGCTAGCGGGAGAGGGGTAGATACGCAGTATTTT.